This TCR beta chain was obtained from a study of T cell changes during pregnancy in multiple sclerosis. CDR3 length: 14 amino acids. In germline, CDR1 is LNHNV, CDR2 YYDKDF (reference sequence). Losses at the gene ends were 5 bases for V and 5 bases for J; bases not matched to a gene: 3. Using immunoSEQ multiplex PCR, the repertoire was profiled, and TCRdb retains in-frame clones only, with some absent. This table has tens of thousands of clones, 92% appearing once. The chain links TRBV15 to TRBJ2-3; 11 bases map to TRBD2. Here the sequenced sample was peripheral blood, taken in the second trimester of pregnancy. This receptor was taken from a female donor with multiple sclerosis, enrolled in a pregnancy study. The CDR3 nucleotides read TGTGCCACCAGCGGAGGACTAGCGGGAGATACGCAGTATTTT. This gives the protein CATSGGLAGDTQYF.